This note documents a single T cell receptor (beta chain) sequence. This entry comes from a study of PD-1 blockade in classical Hodgkin lymphoma. Per the germline V gene, CDR1 is MNHEY and CDR2 is SVGAGI. Deletions cut 6 bases from V and 2 bases from J, with 15 bases between. The CDR3 runs to 15 residues. Time point denoted: cycle 4 day 1 (C4D1), after five to seven weeks of nivolumab. Every single patient, without exception, relapsed after autologous stem cell transplantation, and brentuximab vedotin exposure varied. Out of thawed PBMCs, magnetic negative selection purified CD4+ T cells. Here immunoSEQ multiplex PCR was the method, and the copy in TCRdb shows in-frame clones only, minus some. The sample shows roughly 29,000 clones, 70% to 85% of them seen only once.

This receptor was identified in a human donor with classical Hodgkin lymphoma. Sequenced here: CD4+ T cells from blood, sampled before the fourth cycle of nivolumab. This chain connects TRBV6-5 to TRBJ2-3; tentatively, D is TRBD1 (5 bases). CDR3 sequence: CASSWVTGDTDTQYF. Written as DNA, the CDR3 is TGTGCCAGCAGCTGGGTCACAGGAGACACAGATACGCAGTATTTT.